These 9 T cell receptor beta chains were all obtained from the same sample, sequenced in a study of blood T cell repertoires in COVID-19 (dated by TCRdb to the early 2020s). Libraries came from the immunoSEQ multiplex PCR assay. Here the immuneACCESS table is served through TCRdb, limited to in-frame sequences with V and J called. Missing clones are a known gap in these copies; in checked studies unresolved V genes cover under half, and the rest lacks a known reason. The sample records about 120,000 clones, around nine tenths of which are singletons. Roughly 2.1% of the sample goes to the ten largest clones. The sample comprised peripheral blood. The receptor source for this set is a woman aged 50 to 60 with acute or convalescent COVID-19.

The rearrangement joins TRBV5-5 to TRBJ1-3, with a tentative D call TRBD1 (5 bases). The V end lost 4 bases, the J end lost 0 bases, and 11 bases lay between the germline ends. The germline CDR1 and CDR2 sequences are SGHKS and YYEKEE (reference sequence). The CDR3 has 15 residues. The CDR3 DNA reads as TGTGCCAGCAGCACGGGGACTCTCTCTGGAAACACCATATATTTT. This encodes CASSTGTLSGNTIYF.

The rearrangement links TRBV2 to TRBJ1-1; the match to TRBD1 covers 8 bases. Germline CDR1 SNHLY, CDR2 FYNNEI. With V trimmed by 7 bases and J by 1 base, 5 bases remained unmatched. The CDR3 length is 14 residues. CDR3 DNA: TGTGCCAGCAACCTACAGGGGGGGAACACTGAAGCTTTCTTT. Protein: CASNLQGGNTEAFF.

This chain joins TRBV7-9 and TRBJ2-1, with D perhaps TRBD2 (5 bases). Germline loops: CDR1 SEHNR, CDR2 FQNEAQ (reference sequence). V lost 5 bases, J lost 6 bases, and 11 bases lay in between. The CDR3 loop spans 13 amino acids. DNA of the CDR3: TGTGCCAGCAGCCCCGGGGAGCTCAATGAGCAGTTCTTC. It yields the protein CASSPGELNEQFF.

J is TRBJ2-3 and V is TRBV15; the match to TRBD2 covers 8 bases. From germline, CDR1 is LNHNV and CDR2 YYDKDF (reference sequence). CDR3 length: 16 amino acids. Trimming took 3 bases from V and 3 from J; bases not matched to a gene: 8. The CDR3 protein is CATSSRRAGVTDTQYF. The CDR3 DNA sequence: TGTGCCACCAGCAGTAGGAGAGCGGGAGTTACAGATACGCAGTATTTT.

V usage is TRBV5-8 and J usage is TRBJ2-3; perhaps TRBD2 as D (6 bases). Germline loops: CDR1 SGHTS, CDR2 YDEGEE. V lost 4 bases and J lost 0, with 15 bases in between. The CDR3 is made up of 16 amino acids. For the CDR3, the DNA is TGTGCCAGCAGCCTCGGGACTGATGCTAGCACAGATACGCAGTATTTT. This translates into CASSLGTDASTDTQYF.

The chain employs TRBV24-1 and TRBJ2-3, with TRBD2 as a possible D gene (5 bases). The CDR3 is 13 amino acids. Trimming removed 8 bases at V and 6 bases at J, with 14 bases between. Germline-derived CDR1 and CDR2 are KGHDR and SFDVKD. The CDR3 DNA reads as TGTGCCACCAAAGTTAATGGAGGCGATACGCAGTATTTT. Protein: CATKVNGGDTQYF.

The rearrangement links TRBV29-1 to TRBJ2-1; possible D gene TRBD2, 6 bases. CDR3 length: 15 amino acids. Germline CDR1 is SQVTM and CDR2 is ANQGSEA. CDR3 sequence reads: CTADGGSGSYNEQFF. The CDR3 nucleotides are TGCACCGCAGACGGGGGTTCGGGCTCCTACAATGAGCAGTTCTTC.

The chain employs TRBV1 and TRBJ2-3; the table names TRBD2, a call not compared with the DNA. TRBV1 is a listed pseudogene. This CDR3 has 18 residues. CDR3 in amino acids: CTSSQDGVLAGSTDTQYF. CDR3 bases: TGCACCAGCAGCCAAGATGGCGTTCTAGCGGGAAGCACAGATACGCAGTATTTT.

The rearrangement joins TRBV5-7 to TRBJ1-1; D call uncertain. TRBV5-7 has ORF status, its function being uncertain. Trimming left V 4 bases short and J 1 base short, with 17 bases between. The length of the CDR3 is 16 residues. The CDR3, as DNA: TGTGCCAGCAGCCCAAAGGCACGGGAGGCGAACACTGAAGCTTTCTTT. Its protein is CASSPKAREANTEAFF.